What follows are 17 T cell receptor beta chains derived from one specimen sequenced in a study of T cells in Graves' hyperthyroidism and ophthalmopathy. Amplification yielded TCR beta CDR3 regions, with RNA transcripts as the source. HTBI primers were the set used in a first-round RT-PCR of the TCR CDR3. TCRdb reanalysed the multiplex PCR reads using MiXCR and keeps one entry per CDR3 protein. This table has 800,000 or so distinct CDR3 sequences, over 35% appearing once. The sequenced sample consisted of blood. The origin of the receptors is a man aged 18 to 30 with Graves' hyperthyroidism.

The rearrangement links TRBV4-1 to TRBJ1-3; 8 nucleotides line up with TRBD1. The CDR3 runs to 15 residues. V shed 1 base, J shed 4 bases, and the junction held 3 bases outside the gene matches. Germline V gene sequence: CDR1 MGHRA, CDR2 YSYEKL. This CDR3 is CASSQVRDRGNTIYF. Here the CDR3 DNA reads TGCGCCAGCAGCCAAGTGAGGGACAGGGGAAACACCATATATTTT.

The V and J genes are TRBV20-1 and TRBJ1-5; D gene unclear. Looked up from germline, CDR1 is DFQATT and CDR2 is SNEGSKA (reference sequence). The CDR3 contains 16 residues. Trimming removed 1 base from V and 2 bases from J, with 15 bases in between. CDR3 residues: CSARVLGGSGNQPQHF. The CDR3 DNA sequence: TGCAGTGCTAGAGTCCTAGGAGGGAGTGGCAATCAGCCCCAGCATTTT.

Comment on this clonotype: The junction shows a germline mismatch at one end, possibly a read error. V usage is TRBV10-3 and J usage is TRBJ2-3, with TRBD2 as a possible D gene (5 bases). This CDR3 has 14 amino acids. From germline, CDR1 is ENHRY and CDR2 SYGVKD. The CDR3 is CAVSESGVTDTQYF. The CDR3 DNA sequence: TGTGCCGTCAGTGAAAGCGGAGTCACAGATACGCAGTATTTT.

There are many counts of this clonotype. The chain recombines TRBV20-1 with TRBJ2-7; D gene unclear. The CDR3 is made up of 12 amino acids. Per germline, CDR1 DFQATT and CDR2 SNEGSKA (reference sequence). The V end lost 3 bases, the J end lost 3 bases, and 9 bases lay between the germline ends. CDR3 bases: TGCAGTGCTAGGAGTACTAACTACGAGCAGTACTTC. Translating it yields CSARSTNYEQYF.

At least ten counts were recorded for this clonotype. V gene TRBV5-1 combines with J gene TRBJ1-2; a weak D match, TRBD1 (5 bases). V was clipped by 0 bases and J by 2 bases, with 8 bases between them. The germline gives CDR1 SGHRS, CDR2 YFSETQ. The CDR3 is 14 residues long. CDR3 sequence (DNA): TGCGCCAGCAGCTTGGGGGGACCCAACTATGGCTACACCTTC. This translates into CASSLGGPNYGYTF.

This chain uses TRBV5-1 with TRBJ1-1; TRBD1 might be the D (5 bases). V was trimmed by 0 bases and J by 4 bases, leaving 16 bases between them. This CDR3 is 16 amino acids long. Germline CDR1 and CDR2: SGHRS and YFSETQ. The CDR3 loop reads CASSLATRGSATEAFF. CDR3 sequence (DNA): TGCGCCAGCAGCTTGGCTACGAGGGGTTCGGCCACTGAAGCTTTCTTT.

This clonotype was recorded at least ten times. V gene TRBV20-1 combines with J gene TRBJ1-2, with TRBD1 identical over 12 bases. The CDR3 has 16 residues. With 3 bases clipped from V and 8 bases from J, the junction kept 13 bases outside the gene matches. Looked up from germline, CDR1 is DFQATT and CDR2 is SNEGSKA (reference sequence). The CDR3 region is CSASSHRDRGPKGYTF. The DNA of the CDR3 is TGCAGTGCTAGCAGTCACCGGGACAGGGGGCCGAAGGGCTACACCTTC.

This clonotype was picked up many times. V usage is TRBV20-1 and J usage is TRBJ2-7; 10 nucleotides line up with TRBD2. Germline V lookup: CDR1 DFQATT, CDR2 SNEGSKA (reference sequence). The CDR3 has 12 amino acids. With V trimmed by 7 bases and J by 3 bases, 3 bases remained unmatched. The CDR3, as DNA: TGCAGTGGGACTAGCGGCTACTACGAGCAGTACTTC. This sequence encodes CSGTSGYYEQYF.

This clonotype showed up just a few times. The chain joins TRBV10-3 to TRBJ1-1; 7 bases fit TRBD1. J gave up 2 bases and V 10 bases, and 16 bases lay outside the gene matches. Germline CDR1 ENHRY, CDR2 SYGVKD. The CDR3 has 16 amino acids. This CDR3 reads CASSPTGSGGNTEAFF. Here the CDR3 DNA reads TGTGCCAGCAGCCCGACAGGGTCTGGGGGAAACACTGAAGCTTTCTTT.

In its sample, this clonotype was seen many times. This chain uses TRBV7-9 with TRBJ1-3, with TRBD1 identical over 7 bases. Germline V gene lookup returns CDR1 SEHNR and CDR2 FQNEAQ (reference sequence). This CDR3 is built from 15 residues. The J segment lost 3 bases and the V segment lost 3 bases, leaving 5 bases of the junction unmatched. The CDR3, as DNA: TGTGCCAGCAGCTTGCTCCGGGACAGTGGAAACACCATATATTTT. Translating gives CASSLLRDSGNTIYF. The full variable domain, rest sourced from reference TRBV7-9 and TRBJ1-3, is DTGVSQNPRHKITKRGQNVTFRCDPISEHNRLYWYRQTLGQGPEFLTYFQNEAQLEKSRLLSDRFSAERPKGSFSTLEIQRTEQGDSAMYLCASSLLRDSGNTIYFGEGSWLTVV.

There are a few counts of this clonotype. The chain joins TRBV5-5 to TRBJ1-6, with 9 nucleotides matching TRBD1. J was trimmed by 0 bases and V by 1 base; bases with no gene match: 2. This CDR3 spans 17 amino acids. Germline V CDR1 and CDR2: SGHKS, YYEKEE (reference sequence). The CDR3 loop is CASSLPTGGSYNSPLHF. CDR3 nucleotides: TGTGCCAGCAGCTTGCCGACAGGGGGCTCCTATAATTCACCCCTCCACTTT. Filled out from reference TRBV5-5 and TRBJ1-6, the complete variable domain reads DAGVTQSPTHLIKTRGQQVTLRCSPISGHKSVSWYQQVLGQGPQFIFQYYEKEERGRGNFPDRFSARQFPNYSSELNVNALLLGDSALYLCASSLPTGGSYNSPLHFGNGTRLTVT.

For this clonotype: One end of the junction fails to match germline, which may point to a read error. J is TRBJ1-4 and V is TRBV7-9, with 7 bases aligning to TRBD1. CDR1 and CDR2 (germline): SEHNR, FQNEAQ (reference sequence). The CDR3 contains 15 residues. CDR3 bases: TGCGCCAGCAGCCCCACAGGGGTATCTAATGAAAAACTGTTTTTT. It codes for CASSPTGVSNEKLFF.

This clonotype was counted ten times or more. The J gene is TRBJ1-5, the V gene TRBV7-2; D possibly corresponds to TRBD1 (5 bases). Germline V gene lookup returns CDR1 SGHTA and CDR2 FQGNSA. This CDR3 is 16 amino acids long. The V gene lost 8 bases and the J gene lost 4 bases, with 21 bases spanning the gap. DNA of the CDR3: TGTGCCAGCTCGACGTCTGTGGGACGGGAGAATCAGCCCCAGCATTTT. As protein: CASSTSVGRENQPQHF.

J is TRBJ1-1 and V is TRBV7-9, with a weak D call TRBD1 (5 bases). The germline V and J ends were trimmed by 1 base and 11 bases, with 11 bases remaining between them. Per germline, CDR1 SEHNR and CDR2 FQNEAQ (reference sequence). This CDR3 has 12 amino acids. The CDR3, as DNA: TGTGCCAGCAGCTTAGGGGGCAGGAAGGCTTTCTTT. This sequence encodes CASSLGGRKAFF.

The sample holds many counts of this clonotype. The rearrangement joins TRBV10-3 to TRBJ1-5, with a possible D match to TRBD1 (5 bases). The CDR3 is 12 residues long. Trimming pared 4 bases from V and 6 bases from J, leaving 7 bases between. Germline V CDR1 and CDR2: ENHRY, SYGVKD. The CDR3 sequence is CAISGDGQPQHF. The CDR3 DNA is TGTGCCATCAGTGGGGACGGTCAGCCCCAGCATTTT.

The chain is built from TRBV2 and TRBJ2-5, with TRBD1 matching over 7 bases. The CDR3 extends over 14 amino acids. Germline assignment: CDR1 SNHLY and CDR2 FYNNEI. The junction had 8 bases not matched to a gene; V was cut back by 6 bases and J by 4 bases. The CDR3 nucleotides read TGTGCCAGCAGAGCGACAGGGAAGGGAGAGACCCAGTACTTC. Protein: CASRATGKGETQYF.

The chain links TRBV20-1 to TRBJ2-2; 8 bases match TRBD1. Germline trimming cut 2 bases from V and 2 bases from J; bases unmatched to any gene: 4. Looked up from germline, CDR1 is DFQATT and CDR2 is SNEGSKA (reference sequence). The CDR3 length is 15 residues. CDR3 region: CSARTQGVNTGELFF. CDR3 bases: TGCAGTGCTAGAACACAGGGGGTTAACACCGGGGAGCTGTTTTTT.